The 8 T cell receptor beta chains below were found in one sample sequenced in a study of T cell responses to AZD1222 COVID-19 vaccine. Sequencing used immunoSEQ multiplex PCR; TCRdb keeps in-frame clones, though not all of them. The table has 20,000 to 30,000 clones, 80% to 90% seen once; the top ten hold approximately 2.6%. Material: peripheral blood, obtained 28 days after the second AZD1222 dose. These receptors all come from an adult who received the AZD1222 COVID-19 vaccine.

The chain is built from TRBV3-1 (or the pseudogene TRBV3-2) and TRBJ2-7; D possibly uses TRBD1 or TRBD2 (6 bases each). V was pared by 8 bases and J by 0 bases, with 11 bases between. Germline CDR1 reads LGHDT; CDR2 reads YNNKEL (reference sequence). CDR3 length equals 13 residues. The CDR3 reads CASGGDISYEQYF. CDR3 coding DNA: TGTGCCAGCGGCGGGGACATCTCCTACGAGCAGTACTTC.

The chain has TRBV9 and TRBJ1-2, with D possibly TRBD1 on 6 matching bases. CDR1 is SGDLS and CDR2 is YYNGEE in the germline V gene. The CDR3 runs to 16 residues. Trimming cost V 3 bases and J 0 bases, with 15 bases left between them. CDR3 sequence reads: CASSDRPGTTNYGYTF. As DNA, the CDR3 is TGTGCCAGCAGCGATCGTCCCGGGACAACTAACTATGGCTACACCTTC. The whole variable domain, filled in from reference TRBV9 and TRBJ1-2, reads DSGVTQTPKHLITATGQRVTLRCSPRSGDLSVYWYQQSLDQGLQFLIQYYNGEERAKGNILERFSAQQFPDLHSELNLSSLELGDSALYFCASSDRPGTTNYGYTFGSGTRLTVV.

The table lists this clone with a count of one. This chain uses TRBV9 with TRBJ1-1; D remains ambiguous. In germline, CDR1 is SGDLS, CDR2 YYNGEE. This CDR3 comprises 14 residues. V was shortened by 3 bases and J by 0 bases, with 9 bases between the two germline ends. The CDR3 region is CASSAEGLNTEAFF. The CDR3 nucleotides read TGTGCCAGCAGCGCCGAAGGTTTGAACACTGAAGCTTTCTTT.

The chain links TRBV28 to TRBJ1-5, with TRBD1 as a possible D gene (6 bases). This CDR3 comprises 14 residues. The germline gives CDR1 MDHEN, CDR2 SYDVKM. V lost 10 bases and J lost 2, with 15 bases in between. The CDR3 here is CATAYRDRNQPQHF. The CDR3 nucleotides read TGTGCCACCGCGTACAGGGACCGCAATCAGCCCCAGCATTTT.

In this sample, this clone turned up a few times. The chain links TRBV5-4 to TRBJ2-3; 10 bases align to TRBD1. Germline V gene data show CDR1 as SGHNT and CDR2 as YYREEE (reference sequence). The length of the CDR3 is 15 residues. The V gene end was trimmed by 2 bases and the J gene end by 4 bases; junction bases not matched to a gene: 4. The chain's CDR3 is CASSLGDRGADTQYF. DNA of the CDR3: TGTGCCAGCAGCTTAGGGGACAGGGGTGCAGATACGCAGTATTTT.

CDR3 in amino acids: CATSDLREAYSNQPQHF. CDR3 nucleotide sequence: TGTGCCACCAGTGATTTAAGAGAGGCCTATAGCAATCAGCCCCAGCATTTT. This sequence joins TRBV24-1 and TRBJ1-5; no reliable D call. The germline CDR1 and CDR2 sequences are KGHDR and SFDVKD. Trimming stripped 1 base from V and 0 bases from J, with 12 bases between. This CDR3 comprises 17 residues.

This chain links TRBV24-1 with TRBJ2-7; possible D gene TRBD2, 5 bases. CDR1 KGHDR and CDR2 SFDVKD come from the germline V gene. The CDR3 has 12 residues. With 1 base removed from V and 5 bases from J, the gap between germline ends came to 5 bases. The CDR3 region is CATSDFGDEQYF. The CDR3 DNA reads as TGTGCCACCAGTGATTTCGGGGACGAGCAGTACTTC.

This clone has just one count. This chain uses TRBV18 with TRBJ1-1; 8 positions match TRBD1. This CDR3 has 15 residues. The ends lost 3 bases at V and 5 bases at J; junction bases unmatched: 8. The germline gives CDR1 KGHSH, CDR2 LQKENI. CDR3 in DNA: TGTGCCAGCTCACCGGTGACAGGGGAAAGGACTGAAGCTTTCTTT. Protein product: CASSPVTGERTEAFF.